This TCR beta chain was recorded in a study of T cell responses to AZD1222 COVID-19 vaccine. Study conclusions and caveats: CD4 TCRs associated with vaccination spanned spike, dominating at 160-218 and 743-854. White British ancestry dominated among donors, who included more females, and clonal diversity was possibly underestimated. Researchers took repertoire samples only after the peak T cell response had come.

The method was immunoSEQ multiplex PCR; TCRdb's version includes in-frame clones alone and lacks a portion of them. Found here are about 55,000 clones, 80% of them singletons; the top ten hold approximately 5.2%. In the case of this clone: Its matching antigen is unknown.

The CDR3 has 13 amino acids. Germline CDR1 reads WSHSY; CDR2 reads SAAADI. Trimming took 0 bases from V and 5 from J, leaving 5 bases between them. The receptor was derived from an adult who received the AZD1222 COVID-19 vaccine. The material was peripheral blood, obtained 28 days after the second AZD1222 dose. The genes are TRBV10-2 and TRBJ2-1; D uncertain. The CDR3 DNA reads TGCGCCAGCAGTGAGTCGGTCAACAATGAGCAGTTCTTC. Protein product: CASSESVNNEQFF.